This T cell receptor beta chain was sequenced during a study of CD8 T cells in ankylosing spondylitis. General study points: Some motif variants were previously reported in reactive arthritis synovial fluid and blood. Characteristic of ankylosing spondylitis blood, it appeared, was a TCR beta motif comprising roughly 8 highly homologous variants. From matched ankylosing spondylitis synovial fluid, disease-linked clones were reportedly recovered at significantly enriched levels. Researchers report that disease-linked clones proved CD8+ and relatively rare in peripheral blood.

V was clipped by 6 bases and J by 1 base, with 12 bases between them. The CDR3 runs to 14 residues. Germline-derived CDR1 and CDR2 are MNHNS and SASEGT. Regarding this clonotype: As yet, its antigen is unknown.

A quantitative 5'-RACE method, one with molecular barcodes, was used to make TCR beta libraries. TCRdb re-called the 5' RACE reads through MiXCR, storing one row per CDR3 protein. This table has some 800,000 distinct CDR3 sequences, about 10% appearing once. This receptor was identified in a male donor with ankylosing spondylitis. The sequencing input was blood, either unsorted or a sorted T cell fraction (not recorded which). The V gene is TRBV6-1, the J gene TRBJ1-1, with D tentatively TRBD1 (5 bases). The DNA of the CDR3 is TGTGCCAGCAGGCGACAGATCCCGAACACTGAAGCTTTCTTT. Translating gives CASRRQIPNTEAFF.